Listed here are 19 T cell receptor beta chains from one sample, sequenced in a study of blood T cell repertoires in COVID-19. Profiled with immunoSEQ multiplex PCR; TCRdb holds only in-frame clones, not every one. The repertoire includes approximately 120,000 clones, around three quarters of them detected once, and 9.5% to 14% sits in the top ten. Sequences were obtained from peripheral blood. These receptors were obtained from a human donor in a cohort sampled during active COVID-19.

CDR3 protein: CASSVAPLQGSSGNTIYF. Written as DNA, the CDR3 is TGTGCCAGCAGCGTAGCTCCCCTACAGGGAAGCTCTGGAAACACCATATATTTT. V usage is TRBV9 and J usage is TRBJ1-3, with D possibly being TRBD1 (6 bases). This CDR3 region has 18 residues. Germline V gives CDR1 SGDLS, CDR2 YYNGEE. V was shortened by 0 bases and J by 0 bases, with 16 bases between the two germline ends.

The chain is built from TRBV13 and TRBJ2-5; TRBD2 matches at 13 bases. Unmatched junction bases numbered 0, after V lost 3 bases and J lost 5 bases. Germline CDR1 is PRHDT and CDR2 is FYEKMQ (reference sequence). The CDR3 length is 14 residues. Here the CDR3 reads CASSLTSGGETQYF. In DNA form, the CDR3 reads TGTGCCAGCAGCTTGACTAGCGGGGGGGAGACCCAGTACTTC.

This clone was observed a single time. CDR3 loop: CASSLRQGRTNEKLFF. The DNA for the CDR3 is TGTGCCAGCAGCTTAAGACAGGGGAGGACTAATGAAAAACTGTTTTTT. The rearrangement uses TRBV7-8 and TRBJ1-4; 8 nucleotides line up with TRBD1. J gave up 2 bases and V 2 bases, and 4 bases lay outside the gene matches. The CDR3 spans 16 residues. Germline CDR1 and CDR2: SGHVS and FQNEAQ. The whole variable domain, remainder taken from reference TRBV7-8 and TRBJ1-4, is GAGVSQSPRYKVAKRGQDVALRCDPISGHVSLFWYQQALGQGPEFLTYFQNEAQLDKSGLPSDRFFAERPEGSVSTLKIQRTQQEDSAVYLCASSLRQGRTNEKLFFGSGTQLSVL.

CDR3 DNA: TGTGCCAGCAGTAGGCAGGAACAAAGTGAAAAACTGTTTTTT. The encoded protein is CASSRQEQSEKLFF. The gene calls are TRBV6-5 and TRBJ1-4; D remains unclear. Per germline, CDR1 MNHEY and CDR2 SVGAGI. Trimming cost V 5 bases and J 7 bases, with 14 bases left between them. The CDR3 totals 14 residues.

V and J are TRBV7-8 and TRBJ2-1; D unclear. Per the germline V gene, CDR1 is SGHVS and CDR2 is FQNEAQ. CDR3 length equals 11 residues. Trimming pared 6 bases from V and 5 bases from J, leaving 5 bases between. The CDR3 nucleotides are TGTGCCAGCAGTTCTAACAATGAGCAGTTCTTC. The encoded protein is CASSSNNEQFF.

The rearrangement uses TRBV6-4 and TRBJ2-6; 8 bases fit TRBD1. Germline V CDR1 and CDR2: MRHNA, SNTAGT. This CDR3 is built from 18 residues. Germline trimming cut 7 bases from V and 0 bases from J; bases unmatched to any gene: 11. The CDR3 spells CASKPDRAISSGANVLTF. CDR3 bases: TGTGCCAGCAAACCGGACAGGGCGATTAGCTCTGGGGCCAACGTCCTGACTTTC.

The chain combines TRBV29-1 with TRBJ2-7; D is uncertain. Germline CDR1 is SQVTM and CDR2 is ANQGSEA. V was shortened by 7 bases and J by 0 bases, with 16 bases between the two germline ends. This CDR3 contains 14 residues. CDR3 nucleotides: TGCAGCGCTGCACCTAGAGAGAACTCCTACGAGCAGTACTTC. Protein sequence: CSAAPRENSYEQYF.

The rearrangement links TRBV25-1 to TRBJ2-7, with 9 positions matching TRBD1. In germline, CDR1 is MGHDK, CDR2 SYGVNS. J lost 3 bases, V lost 6 bases, and 3 bases had no gene match. CDR3 size: 13 residues. CDR3 in DNA: TGTGCCAGCAGACTGACAGGGGGCTACGAGCAGTACTTC. Protein: CASRLTGGYEQYF.

The rearrangement joins TRBV6-5 to TRBJ2-2, with D hard to call. The CDR3 contains 13 residues. Germline V gene data show CDR1 as MNHEY and CDR2 as SVGAGI. The V and J ends lost 6 bases and 1 base respectively, with 6 bases between them. The CDR3 region has the DNA TGTGCCAGCAGACTAAAGAACACCGGGGAGCTGTTTTTT. Protein sequence: CASRLKNTGELFF.

This clone was observed a handful of times. V gene TRBV19 combines with J gene TRBJ1-4; weak D call: TRBD1 (5 bases). Per the germline V gene, CDR1 is LNHDA and CDR2 is SQIVND (reference sequence). The CDR3 totals 15 residues. Deletions cut 6 bases from V and 3 bases from J, with 14 bases between. CDR3 in amino acids: CASSSRGGANEKLFF. Written as DNA, the CDR3 is TGTGCCAGTAGCTCCCGAGGAGGGGCTAATGAAAAACTGTTTTTT.

The gene calls are TRBV9 and TRBJ1-6, with D unresolved. Trimming removed 0 bases at V and 7 bases at J, with 11 bases between. CDR1 is SGDLS and CDR2 is YYNGEE in the germline V gene. The CDR3 totals 15 residues. CDR3 sequence: CASSVGQALNSPLHF. The CDR3 nucleotides read TGTGCCAGCAGCGTAGGCCAGGCGCTCAATTCACCCCTCCACTTT. The full variable domain, rest sourced from reference TRBV9 and TRBJ1-6, is DSGVTQTPKHLITATGQRVTLRCSPRSGDLSVYWYQQSLDQGLQFLIQYYNGEERAKGNILERFSAQQFPDLHSELNLSSLELGDSALYFCASSVGQALNSPLHFGNGTRLTVT.

This chain's CDR3 is CASSGDREADTQYF. CDR3 nucleotide sequence: TGTGCCAGTAGCGGGGACAGGGAGGCAGATACGCAGTATTTT. This chain links TRBV19 with TRBJ2-3; TRBD1 matches at 9 bases. Germline loops: CDR1 LNHDA, CDR2 SQIVND (reference sequence). Losses at the gene ends were 6 bases for V and 4 bases for J; bases not matched to a gene: 5. This CDR3 has 14 amino acids.

The chain combines TRBV6-2 or TRBV6-3 with TRBJ1-2; no firm D call. Germline V CDR1 and CDR2: MNHEY, SVGEGT. The CDR3 totals 13 residues. V lost 0 bases and J 6 bases, leaving 8 bases between the germline ends. CDR3 DNA sequence: TGTGCCAGCAGTTACTCGGCCGGGAATGGCTACACCTTC. Its protein product is CASSYSAGNGYTF.

The chain joins TRBV6-5 to TRBJ2-1; the D gene is possibly TRBD2 (5 bases). The CDR3 has 13 residues. Trimming left V 5 bases short and J 9 bases short, with 14 bases between. In germline, CDR1 is MNHEY, CDR2 SVGAGI. The CDR3 nucleotides are TGTGCCAGCAGTCCTCCGGGTGGAGGTGAGCAGTTCTTC. It encodes CASSPPGGGEQFF.

The rearrangement joins TRBV6-2 or TRBV6-3 to TRBJ1-6; D not certain. Between the trimmed V and J ends, which lost 6 bases and 10 bases, there was a span of 25 bases. Germline V gene sequence: CDR1 MNHEY, CDR2 SVGEGT. The CDR3 has 17 residues. The CDR3 spells CASSLSSPQSAGSPLHF. CDR3 in DNA: TGTGCCAGCAGCCTTTCCTCCCCACAGTCCGCTGGGTCACCCCTCCACTTT.

The rearrangement uses TRBV6-1 and TRBJ1-1; tentative D call: TRBD1 (6 bases). Trimming removed 2 bases from V and 11 bases from J, with 15 bases in between. CDR3 size: 13 residues. CDR1 is MNHNS and CDR2 is SASEGT in the germline V gene. This CDR3 is CASSELQGHDAFF. CDR3 DNA: TGTGCCAGCAGTGAACTACAGGGACATGACGCTTTCTTT.

The gene calls are TRBV14 and TRBJ2-5; D is unresolved. CDR3 length: 11 amino acids. The germline V and J ends were trimmed by 5 bases and 7 bases, with 8 bases remaining between them. Germline-derived CDR1 and CDR2 are SGHDN and FVKESK. In nucleotides, the CDR3 is TGTGCCAGCAGCGTAGAGTCGACCCAGTACTTC. As protein: CASSVESTQYF.

The V call is TRBV15, the J call TRBJ1-2, with 11 bases lining up with TRBD1. This CDR3 contains 14 residues. CDR1 is LNHNV, CDR2 YYDKDF, per germline (reference sequence). The V and J ends lost 4 bases and 4 bases, in that order; junction bases with no gene match: 2. In DNA form, the CDR3 reads TGTGCCACCAGCACGGGGACAGGGGGCTATGGCTACACCTTC. Translating it yields CATSTGTGGYGYTF.

The V call is TRBV5-1, the J call TRBJ2-5, with 9 bases aligning to TRBD2. Trimming at V came to 5 bases and at J to 4 bases, leaving 12 bases not matched to a gene. Germline V lookup: CDR1 SGHRS, CDR2 YFSETQ. CDR3 length: 16 amino acids. CDR3 in DNA: TGCGCCAGCAGTCGAAGGACTAGCGACCTAGGAGAGACCCAGTACTTC. Protein: CASSRRTSDLGETQYF. Full variable domain (outside the CDR3, taken from reference TRBV5-1 and TRBJ2-5): KAGVTQTPRYLIKTRGQQVTLSCSPISGHRSVSWYQQTPGQGLQFLFEYFSETQRNKGNFPGRFSGRQFSNSRSEMNVSTLELGDSALYLCASSRRTSDLGETQYFGPGTRLLVL.